This T cell receptor beta chain was recovered during a study of blood T cell repertoires in COVID-19. V shed 2 bases, J shed 1 base, and the junction held 12 bases outside the gene matches. The CDR3 covers 18 residues. CDR1 is SGHTA and CDR2 is FQGNSA in the germline V gene. Cohorts were based on clinical histories the participants reported. This clone has a single count. Assay used: immunoSEQ multiplex PCR; TCRdb lists only in-frame clones, some missing. The data contain 200,000 to 250,000 clones, about 80% of them singletons. This TCR was sampled from a man aged 55 to 70 who had recovered from COVID-19. Sample: PBMCs or T cells enriched from blood (not recorded which). This chain links TRBV7-2 with TRBJ2-5; 8 nucleotides align to TRBD2. CDR3 DNA: TGTGCCAGCAGCTTAATTGGGGGACTAGGCGTAACCCAAGAGACCCAGTACTTC. Amino acid sequence: CASSLIGGLGVTQETQYF.